The rows below give T cell receptor beta chains drawn from one sample of a study of T cell responses to AZD1222 COVID-19 vaccine. Sequencing used immunoSEQ multiplex PCR; TCRdb keeps in-frame clones, though not all of them. This table has some 250,000 clones, about 94% appearing once. The sequenced sample was peripheral blood, obtained 28 days after the second AZD1222 dose. These receptors were collected from an adult who received the AZD1222 COVID-19 vaccine. CDR3s include the opening cysteine and the closing phenylalanine or tryptophan.

J gene: TRBJ1-2; V gene: TRBV7-2; CDR3 protein: CASSPSVASGPNYGYTF
J gene: TRBJ2-1; V gene: TRBV19; CDR3 protein: CASSMLTSGSGGEQFF
J gene: TRBJ1-3; V gene: TRBV28; CDR3 protein: CASSLPWSSGNTIYF
J gene: TRBJ2-1; V gene: TRBV2; CDR3 protein: CASSDSIEQFF
J gene: TRBJ2-2; V gene: TRBV4-3; CDR3 protein: CASSPKVAGDNAGELFF
J gene: TRBJ1-6; V gene: TRBV27; CDR3 protein: CASGGRPRDGPLHF
J gene: TRBJ2-1; V gene: TRBV5-1; CDR3 protein: CASSRIAVYNEQFF
J gene: TRBJ1-5; V gene: TRBV11-2; CDR3 protein: CASSDSNQPQHF
J gene: TRBJ2-3; V gene: TRBV5-1; CDR3 protein: CASSLSATDLSTDTQYF
J gene: TRBJ1-1; V gene: TRBV7-9; CDR3 protein: CASSLGGMHTEAFF
J gene: TRBJ1-2; V gene: TRBV19; CDR3 protein: CASSIVGQPTYGYTF
J gene: TRBJ2-1; V gene: TRBV11-3; CDR3 protein: CASSLAGFNNEQFF
J gene: TRBJ2-7; V gene: TRBV28; CDR3 protein: CASSLDSGGTLGEQYF